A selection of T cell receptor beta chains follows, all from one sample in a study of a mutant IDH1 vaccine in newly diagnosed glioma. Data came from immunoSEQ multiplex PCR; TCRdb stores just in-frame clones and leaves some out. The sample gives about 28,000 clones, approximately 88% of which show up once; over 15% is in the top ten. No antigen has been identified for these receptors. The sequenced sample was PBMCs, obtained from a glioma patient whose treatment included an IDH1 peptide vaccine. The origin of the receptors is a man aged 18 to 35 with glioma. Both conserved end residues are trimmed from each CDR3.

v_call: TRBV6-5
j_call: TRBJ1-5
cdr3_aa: ASSYGLGSQPQH

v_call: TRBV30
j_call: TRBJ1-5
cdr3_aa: AWSVEGQGITQPQH

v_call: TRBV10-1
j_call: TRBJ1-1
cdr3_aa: ASSESTWGTEAF

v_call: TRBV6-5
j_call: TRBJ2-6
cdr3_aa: ASNKLSGANVLT

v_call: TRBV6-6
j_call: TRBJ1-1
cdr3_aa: ASILNTEAF

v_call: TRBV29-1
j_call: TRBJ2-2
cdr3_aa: SVESKAGGATGELF

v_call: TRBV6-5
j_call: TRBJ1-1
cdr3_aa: ASSSDRLRAAF

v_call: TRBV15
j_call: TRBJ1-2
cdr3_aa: ATSSDRTNYGYT

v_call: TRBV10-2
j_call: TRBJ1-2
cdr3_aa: ATLRDAYGYT

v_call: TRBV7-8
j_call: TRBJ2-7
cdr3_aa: ASSFAKSYEQY

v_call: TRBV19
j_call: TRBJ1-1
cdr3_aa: ASSRRGITEAF

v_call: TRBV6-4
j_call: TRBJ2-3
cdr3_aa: ASSEDSTDTQY

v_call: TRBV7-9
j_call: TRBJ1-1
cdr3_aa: ASSDRGRTEAF

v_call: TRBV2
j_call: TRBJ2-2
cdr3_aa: ASRRAGGDTGELF

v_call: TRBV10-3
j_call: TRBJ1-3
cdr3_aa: AISDRAGSSGNTIY

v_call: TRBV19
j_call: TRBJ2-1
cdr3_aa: ASSPRLAAYNEQF

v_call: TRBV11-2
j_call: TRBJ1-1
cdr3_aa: ASSKQGNTEAF

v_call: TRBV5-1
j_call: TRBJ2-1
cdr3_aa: ASGAGNLFGNEQF

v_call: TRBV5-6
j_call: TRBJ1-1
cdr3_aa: ASSLEGGGFRHTEAF

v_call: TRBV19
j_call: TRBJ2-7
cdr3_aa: ASSMAGALPYEQY

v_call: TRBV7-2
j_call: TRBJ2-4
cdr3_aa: ASSLGFGGAEGIQY

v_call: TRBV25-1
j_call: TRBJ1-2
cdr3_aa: ASSESLGGKSNYGYT

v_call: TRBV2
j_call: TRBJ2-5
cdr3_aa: ASSETETQY

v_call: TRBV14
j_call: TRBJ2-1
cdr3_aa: ASSPNMDPGYHNEQF

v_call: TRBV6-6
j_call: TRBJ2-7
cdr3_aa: AISPPGAGTREQY

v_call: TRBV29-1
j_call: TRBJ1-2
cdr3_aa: SSGQGVNGYT

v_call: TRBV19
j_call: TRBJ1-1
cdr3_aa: ASSEQKNTEAF

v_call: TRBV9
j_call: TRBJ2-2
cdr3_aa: ASSAHALTNTGELF

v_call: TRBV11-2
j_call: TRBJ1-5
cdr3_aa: ASSLDSRTHNQPQH

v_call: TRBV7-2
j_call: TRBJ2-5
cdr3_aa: ASSSRTLQETQY

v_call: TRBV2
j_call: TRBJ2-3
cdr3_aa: ASRGRGGTDTQY

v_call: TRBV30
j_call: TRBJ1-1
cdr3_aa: AWSGPEAF

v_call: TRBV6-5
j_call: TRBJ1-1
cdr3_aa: ATRRYGNTEAF

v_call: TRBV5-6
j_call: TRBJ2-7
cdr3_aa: ASSLAAAVAGVGQY

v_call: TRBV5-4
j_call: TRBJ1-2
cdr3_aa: ASSLGVGYT

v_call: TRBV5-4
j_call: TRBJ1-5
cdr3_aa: ASSLAGGNQPQH

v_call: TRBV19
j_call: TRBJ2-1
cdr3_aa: ASSWMAGGASSYNEQF

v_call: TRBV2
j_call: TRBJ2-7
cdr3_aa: ASRASGTYEQY

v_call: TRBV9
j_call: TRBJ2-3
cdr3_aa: ASSVGVLEADTQY

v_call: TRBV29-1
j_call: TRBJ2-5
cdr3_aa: SVVQTYQETQY

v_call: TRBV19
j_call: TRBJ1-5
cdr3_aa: ASSPDSYSNQPQH

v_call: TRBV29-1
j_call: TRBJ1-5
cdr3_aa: SARLDRRGQPQH

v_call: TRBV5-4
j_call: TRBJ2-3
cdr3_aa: ASSLEDTQY

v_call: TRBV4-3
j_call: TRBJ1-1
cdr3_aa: ASSPQGDVAEAF

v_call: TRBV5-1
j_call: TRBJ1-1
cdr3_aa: ASSSMGQNEAF